This T cell receptor beta chain was identified during a study of T cell responses to AZD1222 COVID-19 vaccine. The repertoire was sequenced with immunoSEQ multiplex PCR; TCRdb's copy has only in-frame clones and lacks some. The profile covers 95,000 to 150,000 clones, with about 85% appearing a single time and 2% to 3% taken by the ten largest. The germline V and J ends were trimmed by 1 base and 6 bases, with 4 bases remaining between them. CDR1 is SGHTA and CDR2 is FQGTGA in the germline V gene. This CDR3 is built from 12 residues. This clone was observed once. The antigen is unknown. Study results and caveats: There were repertoire samples only from the period after the peak T cell response. When two AZD1222 doses had been given, Spike-specific TCR breadth and depth rose.

The sequence derives from an adult in good health. The chain couples TRBV7-3 to TRBJ2-1, with no clear D. Sequencing was performed on peripheral blood, taken on day 0 of AZD1222 vaccination. In DNA form, the CDR3 reads TGTGCCAGCAGCTTAAATGGCAATGAGCAGTTCTTC. Protein product: CASSLNGNEQFF.